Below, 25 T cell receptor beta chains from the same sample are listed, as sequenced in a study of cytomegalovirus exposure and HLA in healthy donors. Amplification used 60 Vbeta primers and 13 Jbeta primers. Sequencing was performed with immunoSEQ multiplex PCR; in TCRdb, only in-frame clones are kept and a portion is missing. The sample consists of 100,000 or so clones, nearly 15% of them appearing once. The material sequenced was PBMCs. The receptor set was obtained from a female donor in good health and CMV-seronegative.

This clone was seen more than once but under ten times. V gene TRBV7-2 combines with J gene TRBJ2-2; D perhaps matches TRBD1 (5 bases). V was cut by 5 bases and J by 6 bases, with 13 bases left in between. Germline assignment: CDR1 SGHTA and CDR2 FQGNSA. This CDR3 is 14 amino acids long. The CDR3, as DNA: TGTGCCAGCAGCGGTCCCCTAGGGGCCGGGGAGCTGTTTTTT. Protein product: CASSGPLGAGELFF.

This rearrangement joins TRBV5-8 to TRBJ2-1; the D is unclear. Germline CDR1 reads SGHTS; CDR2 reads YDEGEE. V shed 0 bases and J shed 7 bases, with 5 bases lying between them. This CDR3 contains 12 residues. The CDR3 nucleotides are TGTGCCAGCAGCTTGGTAGTGAATGAGCAGTTCTTC. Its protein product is CASSLVVNEQFF.

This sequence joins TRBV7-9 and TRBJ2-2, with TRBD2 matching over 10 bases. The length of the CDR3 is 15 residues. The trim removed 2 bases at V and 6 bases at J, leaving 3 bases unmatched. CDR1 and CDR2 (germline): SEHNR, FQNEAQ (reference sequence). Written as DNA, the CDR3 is TGTGCCAGCAGCTTATTAGCGGGAGGTGCCGGGGAGCTGTTTTTT. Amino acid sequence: CASSLLAGGAGELFF.

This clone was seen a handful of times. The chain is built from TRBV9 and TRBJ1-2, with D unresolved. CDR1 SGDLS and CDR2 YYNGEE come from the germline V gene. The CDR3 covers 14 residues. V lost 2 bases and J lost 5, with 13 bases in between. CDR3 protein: CASSVGGRSYGYTF. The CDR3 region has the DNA TGTGCCAGCAGCGTGGGAGGGAGGTCTTATGGCTACACCTTC.

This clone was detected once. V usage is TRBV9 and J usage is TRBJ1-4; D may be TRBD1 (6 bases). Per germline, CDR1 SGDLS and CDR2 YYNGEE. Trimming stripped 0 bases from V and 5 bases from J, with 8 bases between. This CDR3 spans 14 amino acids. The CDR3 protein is CASSVDTGNEKLFF. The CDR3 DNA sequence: TGTGCCAGCAGCGTAGACACAGGGAATGAAAAACTGTTTTTT.

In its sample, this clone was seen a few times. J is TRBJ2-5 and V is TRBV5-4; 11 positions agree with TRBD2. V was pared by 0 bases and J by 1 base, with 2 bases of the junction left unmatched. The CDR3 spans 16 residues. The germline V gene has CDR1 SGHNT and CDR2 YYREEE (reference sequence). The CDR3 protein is CASSLAGTSGQETQYF. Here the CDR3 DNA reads TGTGCCAGCAGCTTGGCTGGGACTAGCGGCCAAGAGACCCAGTACTTC. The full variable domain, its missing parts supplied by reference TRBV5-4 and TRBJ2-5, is ETGVTQSPTHLIKTRGQQVTLRCSSQSGHNTVSWYQQALGQGPQFIFQYYREEENGRGNFPPRFSGLQFPNYSSELNVNALELDDSALYLCASSLAGTSGQETQYFGPGTRLLVL.

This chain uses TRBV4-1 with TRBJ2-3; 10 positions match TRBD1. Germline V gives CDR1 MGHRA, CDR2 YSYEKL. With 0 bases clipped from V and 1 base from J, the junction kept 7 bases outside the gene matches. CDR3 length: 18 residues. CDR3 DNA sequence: TGCGCCAGCAGCCAAGATTTGGAGGACAGGGGGGGCACAGATACGCAGTATTTT. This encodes CASSQDLEDRGGTDTQYF.

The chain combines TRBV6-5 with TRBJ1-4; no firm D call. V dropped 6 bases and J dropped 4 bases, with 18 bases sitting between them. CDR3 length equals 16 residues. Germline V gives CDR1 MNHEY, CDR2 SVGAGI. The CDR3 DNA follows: TGTGCCAGCAGCTACGCGTGGAGGAGGAATAATGAAAAACTGTTTTTT. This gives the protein CASSYAWRRNNEKLFF.

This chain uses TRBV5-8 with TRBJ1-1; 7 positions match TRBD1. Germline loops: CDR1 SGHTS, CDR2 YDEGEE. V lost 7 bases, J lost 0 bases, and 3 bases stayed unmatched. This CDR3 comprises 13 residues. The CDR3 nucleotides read TGTGCCAGCGCGGACAGGATGAACACTGAAGCTTTCTTT. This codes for CASADRMNTEAFF.

The CDR3 nucleotides are TGTGCCAGCAGAAAGTGGGAGAAAAATAACTATGGCTACACCTTC. Protein sequence: CASRKWEKNNYGYTF. The chain recombines TRBV6-5 with TRBJ1-2; D remains ambiguous. Germline CDR1 reads MNHEY; CDR2 reads SVGAGI. The CDR3 contains 15 residues. Between the trimmed V and J ends, which lost 6 bases and 1 base, there was a span of 15 bases.

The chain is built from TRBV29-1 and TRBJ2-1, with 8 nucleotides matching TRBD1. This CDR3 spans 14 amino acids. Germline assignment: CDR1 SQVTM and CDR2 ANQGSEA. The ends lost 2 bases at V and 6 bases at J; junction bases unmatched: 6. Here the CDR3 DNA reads TGCAGCGTTGAAACAGGGGGGATTGGCAATGAGCAGTTCTTC. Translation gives CSVETGGIGNEQFF.

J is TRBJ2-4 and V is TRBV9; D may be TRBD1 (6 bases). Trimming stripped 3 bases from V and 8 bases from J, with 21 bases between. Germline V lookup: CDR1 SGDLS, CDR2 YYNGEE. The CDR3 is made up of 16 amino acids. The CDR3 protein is CASSERVGTYGDIQYF. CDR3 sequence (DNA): TGTGCCAGCAGCGAGAGGGTAGGGACATATGGGGACATTCAGTACTTC.

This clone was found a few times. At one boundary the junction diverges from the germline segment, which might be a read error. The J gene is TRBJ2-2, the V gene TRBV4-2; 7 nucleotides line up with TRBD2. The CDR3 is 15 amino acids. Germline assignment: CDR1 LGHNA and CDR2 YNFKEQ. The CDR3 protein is CASSQGAGNAGELFF. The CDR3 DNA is TGTGCCAGCAGCCAAGGAGCGGGGAACGCCGGGGAGCTGTTTTTT.

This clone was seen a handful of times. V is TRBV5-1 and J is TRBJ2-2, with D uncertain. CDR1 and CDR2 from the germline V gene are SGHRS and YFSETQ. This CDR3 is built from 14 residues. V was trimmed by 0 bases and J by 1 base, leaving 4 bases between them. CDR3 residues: CASSLDRNTGELFF. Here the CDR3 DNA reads TGCGCCAGCAGCTTGGACAGGAACACCGGGGAGCTGTTTTTT.

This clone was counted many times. The CDR3 spells CASSEVGQLEKLFF. The CDR3 DNA is TGTGCCAGCAGTGAAGTCGGACAGCTGGAAAAACTGTTTTTT. The rearrangement links TRBV6-1 to TRBJ1-4; tentatively, D is TRBD1 (6 bases). The germline V and J ends were trimmed by 1 base and 8 bases, with 11 bases remaining between them. The CDR3 spans 14 residues. Germline-derived CDR1 and CDR2 are MNHNS and SASEGT.

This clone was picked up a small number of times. The CDR3 here is CASSLEGTQAFF. In DNA, the CDR3 is TGTGCCAGCAGCTTAGAAGGGACTCAAGCTTTCTTT. The chain combines TRBV7-9 with TRBJ1-1; perhaps TRBD1 as D (5 bases). V gave up 1 base and J gave up 9 bases, with 9 bases separating them. Germline V gene data show CDR1 as SEHNR and CDR2 as FQNEAQ (reference sequence). This CDR3 has 12 residues.

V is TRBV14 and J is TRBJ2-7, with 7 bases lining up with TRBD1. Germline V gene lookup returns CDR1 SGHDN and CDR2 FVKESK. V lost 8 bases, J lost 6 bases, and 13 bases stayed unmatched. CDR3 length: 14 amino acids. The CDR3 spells CASSFYRGSAEQYF. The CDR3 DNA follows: TGTGCCAGCTCCTTCTACAGGGGATCAGCCGAGCAGTACTTC.

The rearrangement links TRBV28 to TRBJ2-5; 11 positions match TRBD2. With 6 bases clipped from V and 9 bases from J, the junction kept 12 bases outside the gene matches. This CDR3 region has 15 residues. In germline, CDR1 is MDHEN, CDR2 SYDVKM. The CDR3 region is CASSPITSGSLAQYF. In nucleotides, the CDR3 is TGTGCCAGCAGCCCGATAACTAGCGGGAGTTTGGCCCAGTACTTC. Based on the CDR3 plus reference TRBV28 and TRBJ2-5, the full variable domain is DVKVTQSSRYLVKRTGEKVFLECVQDMDHENMFWYRQDPGLGLRLIYFSYDVKMKEKGDIPEGYSVSREKKERFSLILESASTNQTSMYLCASSPITSGSLAQYFGPGTRLLVL.

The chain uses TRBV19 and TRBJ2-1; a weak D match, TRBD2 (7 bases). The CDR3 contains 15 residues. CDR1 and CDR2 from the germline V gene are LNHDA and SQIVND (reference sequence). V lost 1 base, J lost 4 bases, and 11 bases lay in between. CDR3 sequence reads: CASSIAGGGYNEQFF. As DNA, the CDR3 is TGTGCCAGTAGTATAGCGGGGGGCGGTTACAATGAGCAGTTCTTC.

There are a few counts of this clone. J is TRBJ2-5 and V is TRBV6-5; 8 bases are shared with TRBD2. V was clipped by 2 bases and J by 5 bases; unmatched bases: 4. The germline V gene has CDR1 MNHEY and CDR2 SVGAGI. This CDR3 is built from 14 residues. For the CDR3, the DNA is TGTGCCAGCAGTTACAGACTAGCGCCTGAGACCCAGTACTTC. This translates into CASSYRLAPETQYF.

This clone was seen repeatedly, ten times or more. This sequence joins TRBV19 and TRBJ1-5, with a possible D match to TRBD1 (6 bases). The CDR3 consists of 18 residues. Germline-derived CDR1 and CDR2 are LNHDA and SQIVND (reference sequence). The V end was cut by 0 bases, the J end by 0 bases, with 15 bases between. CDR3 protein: CASSIEGLQGYSNQPQHF. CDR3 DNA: TGTGCCAGTAGTATAGAGGGATTACAGGGTTATAGCAATCAGCCCCAGCATTTT.

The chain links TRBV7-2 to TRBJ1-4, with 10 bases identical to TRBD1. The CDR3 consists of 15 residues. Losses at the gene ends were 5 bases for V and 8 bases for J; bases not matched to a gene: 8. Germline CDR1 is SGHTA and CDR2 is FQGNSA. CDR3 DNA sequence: TGTGCCAGCAGCCGTGGGGGGACAGGGGAGGAAAAACTGTTTTTT. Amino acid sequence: CASSRGGTGEEKLFF.

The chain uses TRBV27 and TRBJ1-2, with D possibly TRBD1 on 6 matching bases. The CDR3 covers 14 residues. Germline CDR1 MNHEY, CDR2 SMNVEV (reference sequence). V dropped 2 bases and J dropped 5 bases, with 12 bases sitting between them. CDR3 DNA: TGTGCCAGCAGTTTAAGCCGGACAGCTTATGGCTACACCTTC. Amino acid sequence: CASSLSRTAYGYTF.

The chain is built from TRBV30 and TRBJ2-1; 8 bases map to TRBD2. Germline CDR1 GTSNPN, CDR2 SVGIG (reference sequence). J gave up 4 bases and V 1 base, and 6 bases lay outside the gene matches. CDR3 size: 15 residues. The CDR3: CAWSGTSLEYNEQFF. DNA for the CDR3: TGTGCCTGGAGTGGGACTAGCCTTGAATACAATGAGCAGTTCTTC.

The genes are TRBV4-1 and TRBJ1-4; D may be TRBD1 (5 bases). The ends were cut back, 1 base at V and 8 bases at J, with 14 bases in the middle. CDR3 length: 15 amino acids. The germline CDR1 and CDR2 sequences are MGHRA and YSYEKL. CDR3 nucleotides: TGCGCCAGCAGCCAAGTGACAGTAATAGGGGAAAAACTGTTTTTT. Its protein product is CASSQVTVIGEKLFF.